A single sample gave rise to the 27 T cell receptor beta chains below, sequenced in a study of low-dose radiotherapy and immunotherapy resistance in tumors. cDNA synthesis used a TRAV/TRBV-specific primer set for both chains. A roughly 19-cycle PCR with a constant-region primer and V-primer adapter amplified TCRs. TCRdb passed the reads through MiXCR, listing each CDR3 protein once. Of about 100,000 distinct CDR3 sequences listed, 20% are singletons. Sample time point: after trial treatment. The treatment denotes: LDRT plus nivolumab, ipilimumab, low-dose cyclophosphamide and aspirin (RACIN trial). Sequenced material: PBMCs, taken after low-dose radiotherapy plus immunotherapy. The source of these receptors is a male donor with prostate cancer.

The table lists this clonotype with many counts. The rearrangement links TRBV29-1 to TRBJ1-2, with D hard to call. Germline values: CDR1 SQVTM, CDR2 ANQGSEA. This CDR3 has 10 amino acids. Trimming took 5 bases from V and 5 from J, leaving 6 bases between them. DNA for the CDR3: TGCAGCGTTCAGGATTATGGCTACACCTTC. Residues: CSVQDYGYTF.

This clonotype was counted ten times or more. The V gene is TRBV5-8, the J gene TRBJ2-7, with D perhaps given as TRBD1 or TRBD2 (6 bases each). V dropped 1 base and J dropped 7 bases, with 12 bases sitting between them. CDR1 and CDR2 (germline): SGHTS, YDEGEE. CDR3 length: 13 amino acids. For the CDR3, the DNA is TGTGCCAGCAGCTTGACGGGGGCTCGGGAGCAGTACTTC. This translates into CASSLTGAREQYF. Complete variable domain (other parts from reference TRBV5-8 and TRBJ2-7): EAGVTQSPTHLIKTRGQQATLRCSPISGHTSVYWYQQALGLGLQFLLWYDEGEERNRGNFPPRFSGRQFPNYSSELNVNALELEDSALYLCASSLTGAREQYFGPGTRLTVT.

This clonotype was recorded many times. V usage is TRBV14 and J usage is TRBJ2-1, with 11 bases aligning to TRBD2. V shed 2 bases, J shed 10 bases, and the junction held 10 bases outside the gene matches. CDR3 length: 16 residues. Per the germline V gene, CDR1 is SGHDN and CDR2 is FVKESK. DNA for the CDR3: TGTGCCAGCAGCCAACTCTTAGCGGGGGGGCCGGGGGAGCAGTTCTTC. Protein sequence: CASSQLLAGGPGEQFF. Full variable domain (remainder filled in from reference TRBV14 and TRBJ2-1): EAGVTQFPSHSVIEKGQTVTLRCDPISGHDNLYWYRRVMGKEIKFLLHFVKESKQDESGMPNNRFLAERTGGTYSTLKVQPAELEDSGVYFCASSQLLAGGPGEQFFGPGTRLTVL.

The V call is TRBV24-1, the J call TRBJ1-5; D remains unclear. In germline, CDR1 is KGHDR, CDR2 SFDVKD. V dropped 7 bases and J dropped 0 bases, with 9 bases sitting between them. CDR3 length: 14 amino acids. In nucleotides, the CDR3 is TGTGCCACCAGCCCGACGGGTAGCAATCAGCCCCAGCATTTT. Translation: CATSPTGSNQPQHF.

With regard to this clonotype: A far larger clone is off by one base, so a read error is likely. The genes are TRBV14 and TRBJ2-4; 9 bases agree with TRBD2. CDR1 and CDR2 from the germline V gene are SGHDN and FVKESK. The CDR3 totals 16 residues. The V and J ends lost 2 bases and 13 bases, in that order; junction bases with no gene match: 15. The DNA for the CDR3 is TGTGCCAGCAGCCAACTCGGGACTAGCTCCTACAATGAGCAGTACTTC. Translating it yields CASSQLGTSSYNEQYF.

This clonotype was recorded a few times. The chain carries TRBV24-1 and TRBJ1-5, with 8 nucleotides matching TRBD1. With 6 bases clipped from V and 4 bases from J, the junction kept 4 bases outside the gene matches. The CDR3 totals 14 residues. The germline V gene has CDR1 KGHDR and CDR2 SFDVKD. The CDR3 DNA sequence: TGTGCCACCAGTCTCCAGGGGGCGAATCAGCCCCAGCATTTT. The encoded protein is CATSLQGANQPQHF.

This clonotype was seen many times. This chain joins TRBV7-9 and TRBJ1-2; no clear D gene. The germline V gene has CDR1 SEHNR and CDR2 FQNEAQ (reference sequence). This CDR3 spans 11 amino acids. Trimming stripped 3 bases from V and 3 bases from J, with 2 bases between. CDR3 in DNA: TGTGCCAGCAGCTTGGACTATGGCTACACCTTC. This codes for CASSLDYGYTF.

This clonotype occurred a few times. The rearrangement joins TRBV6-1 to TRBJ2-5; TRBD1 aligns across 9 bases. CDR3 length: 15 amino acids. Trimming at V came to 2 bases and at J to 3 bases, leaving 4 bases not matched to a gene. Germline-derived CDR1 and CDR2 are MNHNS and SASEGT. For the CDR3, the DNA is TGTGCCAGCAGTGAACGGGACAGGGCAAAAGAGACCCAGTACTTC. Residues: CASSERDRAKETQYF.

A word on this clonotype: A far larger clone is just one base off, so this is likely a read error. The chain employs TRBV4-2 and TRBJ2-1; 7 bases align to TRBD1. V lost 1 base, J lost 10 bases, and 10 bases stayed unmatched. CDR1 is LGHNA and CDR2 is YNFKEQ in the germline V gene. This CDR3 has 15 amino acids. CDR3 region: CASSQGQGSSYEQFF. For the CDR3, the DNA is TGTGCCAGCAGCCAAGGACAGGGAAGCTCCTACGAGCAGTTCTTC.

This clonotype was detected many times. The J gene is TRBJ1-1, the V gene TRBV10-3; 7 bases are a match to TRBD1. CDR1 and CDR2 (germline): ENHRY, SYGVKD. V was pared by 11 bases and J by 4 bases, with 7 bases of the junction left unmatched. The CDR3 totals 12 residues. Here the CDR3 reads CAGPRGFTEAFF. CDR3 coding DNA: TGTGCCGGACCCAGGGGGTTCACTGAAGCTTTCTTT.

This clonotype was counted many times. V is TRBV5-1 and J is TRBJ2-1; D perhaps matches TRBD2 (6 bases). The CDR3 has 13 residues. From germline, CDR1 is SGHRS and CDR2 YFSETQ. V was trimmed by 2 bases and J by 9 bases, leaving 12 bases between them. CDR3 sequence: CASSFTPGVEQFF. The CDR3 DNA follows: TGCGCCAGCAGCTTCACCCCGGGGGTTGAGCAGTTCTTC.

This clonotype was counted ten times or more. The CDR3 DNA reads TGTGCCAGCAGTTTAAGACCAACGAACACTGAAGCTTTCTTT. Translated: CASSLRPTNTEAFF. The chain recombines TRBV27 with TRBJ1-1; D is unresolved. Trimming pared 2 bases from V and 1 base from J, leaving 8 bases between. The CDR3 totals 14 residues. CDR1 is MNHEY, CDR2 SMNVEV, per germline (reference sequence).

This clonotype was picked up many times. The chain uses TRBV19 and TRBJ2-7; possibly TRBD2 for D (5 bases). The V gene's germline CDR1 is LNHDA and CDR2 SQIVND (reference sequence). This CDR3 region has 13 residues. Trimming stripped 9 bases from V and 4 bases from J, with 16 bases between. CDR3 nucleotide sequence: TGTGCCAGCGGGGAAACAGCCCTTTACGAGCAGTACTTC. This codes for CASGETALYEQYF.

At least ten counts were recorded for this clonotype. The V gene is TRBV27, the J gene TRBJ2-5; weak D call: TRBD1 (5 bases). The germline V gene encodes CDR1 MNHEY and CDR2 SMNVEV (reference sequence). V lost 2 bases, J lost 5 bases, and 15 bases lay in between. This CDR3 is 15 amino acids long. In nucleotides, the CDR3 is TGTGCCAGCAGTTTACAGGGCGCACCAGGGGAGACCCAGTACTTC. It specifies CASSLQGAPGETQYF.

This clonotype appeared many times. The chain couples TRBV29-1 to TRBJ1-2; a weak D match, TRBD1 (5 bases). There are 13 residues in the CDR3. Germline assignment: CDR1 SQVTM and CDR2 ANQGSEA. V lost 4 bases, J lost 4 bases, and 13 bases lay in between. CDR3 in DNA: TGCAGCGTTGCGGGACGACAAACCTATGGCTACACCTTC. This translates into CSVAGRQTYGYTF.

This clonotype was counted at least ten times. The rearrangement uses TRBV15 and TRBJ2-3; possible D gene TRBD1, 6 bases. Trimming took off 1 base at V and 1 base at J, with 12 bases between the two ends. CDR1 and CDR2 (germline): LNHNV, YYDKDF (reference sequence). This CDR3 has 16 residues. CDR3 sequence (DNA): TGTGCCACCAGCAGAGTTGGTGCAGGGGGCACAGATACGCAGTATTTT. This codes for CATSRVGAGGTDTQYF.

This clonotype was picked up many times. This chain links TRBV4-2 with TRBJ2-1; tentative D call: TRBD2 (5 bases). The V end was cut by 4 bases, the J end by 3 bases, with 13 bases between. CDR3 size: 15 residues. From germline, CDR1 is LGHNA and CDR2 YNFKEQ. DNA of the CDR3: TGTGCCAGCAGCCCCCCTAGCCGGGGCTACAATGAGCAGTTCTTC. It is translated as CASSPPSRGYNEQFF.

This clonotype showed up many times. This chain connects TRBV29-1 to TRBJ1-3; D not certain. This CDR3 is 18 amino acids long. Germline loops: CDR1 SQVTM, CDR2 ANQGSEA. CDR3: CSIPPGAPPSPSGNTIYF. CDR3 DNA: TGCAGTATCCCACCGGGAGCCCCTCCTTCTCCCTCTGGAAACACCATATATTTT.

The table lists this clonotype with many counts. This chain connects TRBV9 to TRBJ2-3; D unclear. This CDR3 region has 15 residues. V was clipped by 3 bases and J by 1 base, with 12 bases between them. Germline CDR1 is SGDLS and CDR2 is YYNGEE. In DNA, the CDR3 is TGTGCCAGCAGCGCGAGGAACGGAGGCACAGATACGCAGTATTTT. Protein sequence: CASSARNGGTDTQYF.

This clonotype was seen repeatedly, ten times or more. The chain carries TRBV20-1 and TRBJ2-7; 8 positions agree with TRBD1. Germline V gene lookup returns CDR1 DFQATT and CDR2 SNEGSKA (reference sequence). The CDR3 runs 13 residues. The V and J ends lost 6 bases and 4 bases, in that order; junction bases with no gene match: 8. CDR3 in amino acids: CSARGQGSYEQYF. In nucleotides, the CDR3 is TGCAGTGCCCGTGGACAGGGTTCGTACGAGCAGTACTTC.

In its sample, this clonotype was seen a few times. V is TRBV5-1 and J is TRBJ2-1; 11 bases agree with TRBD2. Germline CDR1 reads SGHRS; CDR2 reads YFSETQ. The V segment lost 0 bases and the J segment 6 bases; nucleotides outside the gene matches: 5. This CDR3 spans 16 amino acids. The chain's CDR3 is CASSLVASGGFNEQFF. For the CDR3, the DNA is TGCGCCAGCAGCTTGGTGGCTAGCGGGGGGTTCAATGAGCAGTTCTTC.

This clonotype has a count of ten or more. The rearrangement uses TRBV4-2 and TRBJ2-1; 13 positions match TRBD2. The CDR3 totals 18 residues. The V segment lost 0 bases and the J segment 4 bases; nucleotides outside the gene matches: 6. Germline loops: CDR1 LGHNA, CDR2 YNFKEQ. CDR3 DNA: TGTGCCAGCAGCCAAGACGCCAGACTAGCGGGGGGTTACAATGAGCAGTTCTTC. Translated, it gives CASSQDARLAGGYNEQFF.

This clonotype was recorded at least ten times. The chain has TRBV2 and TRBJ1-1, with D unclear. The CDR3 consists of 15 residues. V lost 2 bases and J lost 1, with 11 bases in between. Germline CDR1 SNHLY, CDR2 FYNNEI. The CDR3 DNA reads TGTGCCAGCAGTGAAATGGGGTTCGGGAACACTGAAGCTTTCTTT. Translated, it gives CASSEMGFGNTEAFF. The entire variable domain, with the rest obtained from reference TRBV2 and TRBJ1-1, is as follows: EPEVTQTPSHQVTQMGQEVILRCVPISNHLYFYWYRQILGQKVEFLVSFYNNEISEKSEIFDDQFSVERPDGSNFTLKIRSTKLEDSAMYFCASSEMGFGNTEAFFGQGTRLTVV.

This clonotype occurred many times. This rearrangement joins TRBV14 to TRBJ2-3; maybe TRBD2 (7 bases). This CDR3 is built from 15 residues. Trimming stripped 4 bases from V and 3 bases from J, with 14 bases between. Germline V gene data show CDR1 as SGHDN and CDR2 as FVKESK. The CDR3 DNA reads TGTGCCAGCAGCCCCCCGCGGGGGCTAACAGATACGCAGTATTTT. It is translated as CASSPPRGLTDTQYF.

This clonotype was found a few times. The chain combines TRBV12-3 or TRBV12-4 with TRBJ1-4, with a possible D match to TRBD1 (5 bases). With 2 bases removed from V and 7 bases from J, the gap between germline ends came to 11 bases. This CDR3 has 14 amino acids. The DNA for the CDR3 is TGTGCCAGCAGTTTACTCGGGGCGGGTGAAAAACTGTTTTTT. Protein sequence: CASSLLGAGEKLFF.

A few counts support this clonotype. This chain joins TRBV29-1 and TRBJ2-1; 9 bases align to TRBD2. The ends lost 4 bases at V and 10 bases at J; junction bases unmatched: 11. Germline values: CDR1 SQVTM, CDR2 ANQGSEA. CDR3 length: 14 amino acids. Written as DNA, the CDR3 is TGCAGCGTTGGGGAGGGCGGGGGGGCACGGGAGCAGTTCTTC. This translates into CSVGEGGGAREQFF.

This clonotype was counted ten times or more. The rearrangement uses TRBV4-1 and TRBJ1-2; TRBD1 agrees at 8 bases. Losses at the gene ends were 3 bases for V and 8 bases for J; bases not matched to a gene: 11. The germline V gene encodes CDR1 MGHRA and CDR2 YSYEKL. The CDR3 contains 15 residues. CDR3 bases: TGCGCCAGCAGCCACTTCGGGGAGACAGGGGACGGCTACACCTTC. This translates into CASSHFGETGDGYTF.